Sequencing of this TCR beta chain was carried out in a study of T cell responses to AZD1222 COVID-19 vaccine. As for the study in general: Doses given second, at about 4 or about 12 weeks, were pooled.

V lost 0 bases and J lost 15; bases outside the gene matches: 9. This CDR3 comprises 14 residues. Per germline, CDR1 SGHAT and CDR2 FQNNGV. Sequencing used immunoSEQ multiplex PCR; TCRdb keeps in-frame clones, though not all of them. The sample has 95,000 to 110,000 clones; roughly 91% are singletons. Study outcomes and limitations: Donors skewed white British and female; clonal diversity was possibly underestimated.

Regarding this clone: Its specificity is not known.

This sequence originates from an adult in good health. Specimen: peripheral blood, collected on day 0 of AZD1222 vaccination. This chain uses TRBV11-2 with TRBJ2-1; TRBD2 matches at 9 bases. The chain's CDR3 is CASSLDNAGGPWFF. CDR3 DNA sequence: TGTGCCAGCAGCTTAGATAACGCGGGAGGGCCGTGGTTCTTC.